This T cell receptor (beta chain) stems from a study of cytomegalovirus exposure and HLA in healthy donors. Whole-study results and caveats: Evidence from a later analysis indicated that most CMV-associated TCR beta chains looked HLA-restricted.

The V gene lost 4 bases and the J gene lost 5 bases, with 13 bases spanning the gap. From germline, CDR1 is SGDLS and CDR2 YYNGEE. This CDR3 has 14 residues. The PCR ran on 60 Vbeta and 13 Jbeta primers. Using immunoSEQ multiplex PCR, the repertoire was profiled, and TCRdb retains in-frame clones only, with some absent. In the table there are some 200,000 clones, 77% of which are singletons. About this clone itself: The antigen remains undetermined.

The sequencing input was PBMCs. The receptor was derived from a woman aged 60 to 75 in good health and CMV-seropositive. V gene TRBV9 combines with J gene TRBJ2-1; tentative D call: TRBD2 (6 bases). The CDR3 reads CASSPRGTNNEQFF. CDR3 nucleotides: TGTGCCAGCAGCCCTCGGGGGACGAACAATGAGCAGTTCTTC.